The next 24 T cell receptor beta chains were all read from a single sample in a study of blood T cells in healthy people across ages. The use of a sample-barcoded 5' primer and a J-beta primer mix characterized a second PCR of about 7 to 12 cycles. TCRdb itself ran the 5' RACE reads through MiXCR, one entry per CDR3 protein. The table has 750,000 to 950,000 distinct CDR3 sequences, 25% to 35% seen once; the top ten hold 10%. These data are also associated with another study on T cells of mothers and their children.

Sequencing input: blood. The receptors come from a woman between 40 and 50 years old in good health.

The rearrangement links TRBV28 to TRBJ1-2; D might be TRBD1 (6 bases). V lost 6 bases and J 0 bases, leaving 14 bases between the germline ends. Germline V gives CDR1 MDHEN, CDR2 SYDVKM. The CDR3 spans 15 residues. CDR3 sequence (DNA): TGTGCCAGCAGCTTGACAGGATCGGCTAACTATGGCTACACCTTC. Encoded protein: CASSLTGSANYGYTF.

This clonotype showed up just a few times. V usage is TRBV6-6 and J usage is TRBJ2-4; the D gene is possibly TRBD2 (6 bases). Gene TRBJ2-7 matches the end of the DNA better, so the J call may be wrong. The CDR3 totals 16 residues. Per the germline V gene, CDR1 is MNHNY and CDR2 is SVGAGI (reference sequence). CDR3 DNA: TGTGCCAGCAGTTACCCCACCGGGGGTGTCGGCTACGAGCAGTACTTC. Protein sequence: CASSYPTGGVGYEQYF.

This sequence joins TRBV10-3 and TRBJ1-1; weak D call: TRBD1 (5 bases). Germline V gene sequence: CDR1 ENHRY, CDR2 SYGVKD. V was trimmed by 0 bases and J by 5 bases, leaving 7 bases between them. CDR3 length: 13 residues. The CDR3 loop reads CAISESDRTEAFF. In DNA, the CDR3 is TGTGCCATCAGTGAGTCAGACAGAACTGAAGCTTTCTTT.

With respect to this clonotype: One end of the junction is discordant with germline, which a read error may explain. The rearrangement links TRBV29-1 to TRBJ2-6; either TRBD1 or TRBD2 may supply D (5 bases each). The CDR3 has 16 residues. Germline-derived CDR1 and CDR2 are SQVTM and ANQGSEA. DNA for the CDR3: TGCAGCGTTGAAGACTTTGGAGGCTCTGGGGCCAACGTCCGGACTTTC. Protein product: CSVEDFGGSGANVRTF.

The chain couples TRBV20-1 to TRBJ1-5; D is unclear. CDR3 length equals 15 residues. Germline-derived CDR1 and CDR2 are DFQATT and SNEGSKA (reference sequence). Deletions cut 3 bases from V and 5 bases from J, with 17 bases between. The DNA of the CDR3 is TGCAGTGCTAGTTCCCGGGTAAGGTCTGATCAGCCCCAGCATTTT. Amino acid sequence: CSASSRVRSDQPQHF.

To note about this clonotype: A much bigger clone sits one base away, suggesting this may be a read error. The chain links TRBV5-1 to TRBJ2-1; 8 nucleotides line up with TRBD2. From germline, CDR1 is SGHRS and CDR2 YFSETQ. This CDR3 is 15 amino acids long. V shed 0 bases, J shed 10 bases, and the junction held 9 bases outside the gene matches. The DNA of the CDR3 is TGCGCCAGCAGCTTGGGGGTCGGGGGGGCAGAAGAGCAGTTCTTC. This encodes CASSLGVGGAEEQFF.

This clonotype came up a few times. V and J are TRBV5-1 and TRBJ1-2; D gene unclear. CDR1 is SGHRS, CDR2 YFSETQ, per germline. V was cut by 0 bases and J by 2 bases, with 11 bases left in between. The CDR3 has 15 amino acids. The CDR3 coding sequence is TGCGCCAGCAGCTTGGTCCTGGAGCGGAACTATGGCTACACCTTC. It translates to CASSLVLERNYGYTF.

This chain connects TRBV5-1 to TRBJ2-2, with D possibly being TRBD1 (5 bases). Germline values: CDR1 SGHRS, CDR2 YFSETQ. The CDR3 consists of 15 residues. V gave up 0 bases and J gave up 4 bases, with 10 bases separating them. CDR3 DNA: TGCGCCAGCAGCTTGGACAGGCCTCGCACCGGGGAGCTGTTTTTT. Residues: CASSLDRPRTGELFF.

V usage is TRBV27 and J usage is TRBJ1-3, with no clear D. This CDR3 is 12 amino acids long. Germline assignment: CDR1 MNHEY and CDR2 SMNVEV (reference sequence). Between the trimmed V and J ends, which lost 6 bases and 0 bases, there was a span of 3 bases. The CDR3 DNA sequence: TGTGCCAGCAGGGCCTCTGGAAACACCATATATTTT. Encoded protein: CASRASGNTIYF.

This clonotype showed up many times. The genes are TRBV25-1 and TRBJ2-7; 8 bases match TRBD1. Germline V gene lookup returns CDR1 MGHDK and CDR2 SYGVNS. The V and J ends lost 6 bases and 4 bases, in that order; junction bases with no gene match: 17. The CDR3 has 17 residues. CDR3 protein: CASSDYNLQGAVYEQYF. The CDR3 nucleotides are TGTGCCAGCAGCGACTACAATCTCCAGGGGGCAGTATACGAGCAGTACTTC.

Note on this clonotype: At one end the junction does not follow the germline gene, possibly because of a read error. V is TRBV27 and J is TRBJ1-2; 11 bases map to TRBD1. Germline CDR1 MNHEY, CDR2 SMNVEV (reference sequence). The CDR3 runs 14 residues. For the CDR3, the DNA is TGTGCCAGCGCCCCGGACAGGGGGCCGGGTGGCCACACCTTC. It yields the protein CASAPDRGPGGHTF.

This clonotype was observed at least ten times. The chain couples TRBV15 to TRBJ2-1; 12 positions match TRBD2. This CDR3 has 21 amino acids. Per germline, CDR1 LNHNV and CDR2 YYDKDF (reference sequence). V lost 1 base and J lost 0; bases outside the gene matches: 13. Written as DNA, the CDR3 is TGTGCCACCAGCAGAGTGGGTTACCTAGCGGGGGGGACAACCTCCTACAATGAGCAGTTCTTC. This gives the protein CATSRVGYLAGGTTSYNEQFF.

This clonotype was detected only a few times. CDR3 coding DNA: TGTGCCAGCAGTGTGACAGGTTTTTGGGAAAAACTGTTTTTT. Amino acids: CASSVTGFWEKLFF. The chain combines TRBV28 with TRBJ1-4, with TRBD1 as a possible D gene (6 bases). Trimming cost V 5 bases and J 8 bases, with 15 bases left between them. Germline-derived CDR1 and CDR2 are MDHEN and SYDVKM. The CDR3 loop spans 14 amino acids.

This clonotype was detected a few times. The chain couples TRBV18 to TRBJ2-7; D perhaps matches TRBD2 (6 bases). Trimming removed 4 bases at V and 2 bases at J, with 12 bases between. CDR1 is KGHSH and CDR2 is LQKENI in the germline V gene. The CDR3 is 14 amino acids. For the CDR3, the DNA is TGTGCCAGCTCACTGGAGACGGGGGCCTACGAGCAGTACTTC. Translated, it gives CASSLETGAYEQYF.

J is TRBJ2-3 and V is TRBV7-9; perhaps TRBD1 as D (6 bases). CDR3 length equals 15 residues. Trimming left V 2 bases short and J 0 bases short, with 9 bases between. Germline V gene lookup returns CDR1 SEHNR and CDR2 FQNEAQ (reference sequence). The CDR3, as DNA: TGTGCCAGCAGCTTACAGGGGCCTAGCACAGATACGCAGTATTTT. It yields the protein CASSLQGPSTDTQYF.

The chain links TRBV11-2 to TRBJ1-1, with TRBD1 as a possible D gene (6 bases). CDR1 and CDR2 (germline): SGHAT, FQNNGV. The CDR3 is 14 amino acids. With 5 bases removed from V and 5 bases from J, the gap between germline ends came to 15 bases. The CDR3 region has the DNA TGTGCCAGCAGCGACAGACAGGAGAGGACTGAAGCTTTCTTT. As protein: CASSDRQERTEAFF.

V and J are TRBV5-1 and TRBJ2-2; possibly TRBD2 for D (7 bases). This CDR3 comprises 17 residues. CDR1 and CDR2 from the germline V gene are SGHRS and YFSETQ. V lost 0 bases, J lost 5 bases, and 17 bases lay in between. The CDR3 here is CASSLDGRGGYTGELFF. The CDR3 coding sequence is TGCGCCAGCAGCTTGGATGGAAGGGGGGGCTATACCGGGGAGCTGTTTTTT.

This clonotype has only a few counts. This may be a read error: a much more frequent sequence differs by one nucleotide. The J gene is TRBJ2-5, the V gene TRBV25-1; D may match TRBD1 or TRBD2 (5 bases each). The CDR3 has 16 residues. V lost 1 base, J lost 5 bases, and 17 bases lay in between. CDR1 is MGHDK, CDR2 SYGVNS, per germline. The CDR3 coding sequence is TGTGCCAGCAGTGAATCACCAGGGACCCCCAGTGAGACCCAGTACTTC. Protein product: CASSESPGTPSETQYF. The whole variable domain, remainder taken from reference TRBV25-1 and TRBJ2-5, is EADIYQTPRYLVIGTGKKITLECSQTMGHDKMYWYQQDPGMELHLIHYSYGVNSTEKGDLSSESTVSRIRTEHFPLTLESARPSHTSQYLCASSESPGTPSETQYFGPGTRLLVL.

Comment on this clonotype: One end of the junction varies from germline; a read error may be responsible. J is TRBJ1-4 and V is TRBV5-1; possibly TRBD1 for D (5 bases). This CDR3 spans 15 amino acids. The germline V gene encodes CDR1 SGHRS and CDR2 YFSETQ. This CDR3 reads CASQISDIPNEELFF. The CDR3 DNA follows: TGCGCCAGCCAAATTTCGGACATCCCTAATGAAGAACTGTTTTTT.

This clonotype appeared a few times. The chain uses TRBV20-1 and TRBJ1-5; D gene unclear. CDR1 DFQATT and CDR2 SNEGSKA come from the germline V gene (reference sequence). This CDR3 region has 13 residues. V was trimmed by 1 base and J by 0 bases, leaving 4 bases between them. CDR3: CSARGVSNQPQHF. The CDR3 bases are TGCAGTGCTAGAGGGGTTAGCAATCAGCCCCAGCATTTT.

Many counts were recorded for this clonotype. The rearrangement links TRBV27 to TRBJ2-7; 8 bases line up with TRBD2. CDR1 is MNHEY, CDR2 SMNVEV, per germline (reference sequence). The CDR3 runs to 12 residues. V trimming: 6 bases; J trimming: 2 bases; junction bases outside the gene matches: 0. The CDR3 region is CASSGRAYEQYF. CDR3 in DNA: TGTGCCAGCAGCGGGAGGGCCTACGAGCAGTACTTC.

This clonotype has a handful of counts. This may arise from a read error, as a much more abundant clone is one base away. The chain joins TRBV6-4 to TRBJ2-3, with 7 bases matching TRBD2. The CDR3 extends over 14 amino acids. Trimming cost V 5 bases and J 4 bases; bases outside gene matches: 6. The V gene's germline CDR1 is MRHNA and CDR2 SNTAGT. This CDR3 is CASSMSGESDTQYF. The CDR3 coding sequence is TGTGCCAGCAGTATGAGCGGGGAATCAGATACGCAGTATTTT.

About this clonotype: This may stem from a read error, because a much larger clone lies one nucleotide away. The V gene is TRBV28, the J gene TRBJ2-7, with 7 bases aligning to TRBD1. Germline V gene lookup returns CDR1 MDHEN and CDR2 SYDVKM. There are 16 residues in the CDR3. DNA for the CDR3: TGTGCCAGCAGTTTCACTGACAGGGCGAGCTCCTACGAGCGGTACTTC. Protein sequence: CASSFTDRASSYERYF.

This clonotype was counted a few times. The gene calls are TRBV12-3 or TRBV12-4 and TRBJ1-6; TRBD1 aligns across 10 bases. CDR3 length: 15 amino acids. The ends lost 7 bases at V and 7 bases at J; junction bases unmatched: 7. This chain's CDR3 is CASTRQGAGNSPLHF. CDR3 DNA: TGTGCCAGCACCAGACAGGGGGCCGGAAATTCACCCCTCCACTTT.